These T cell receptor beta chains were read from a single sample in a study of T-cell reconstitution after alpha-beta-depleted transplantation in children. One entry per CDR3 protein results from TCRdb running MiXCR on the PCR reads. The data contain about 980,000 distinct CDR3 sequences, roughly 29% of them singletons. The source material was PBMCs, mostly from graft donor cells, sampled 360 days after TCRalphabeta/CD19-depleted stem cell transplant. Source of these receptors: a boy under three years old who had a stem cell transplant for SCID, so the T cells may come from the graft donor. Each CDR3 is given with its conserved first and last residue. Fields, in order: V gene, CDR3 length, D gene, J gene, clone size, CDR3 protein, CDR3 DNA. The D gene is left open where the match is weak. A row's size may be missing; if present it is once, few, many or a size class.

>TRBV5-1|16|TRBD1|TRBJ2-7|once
CASSLAWGTAIYEQYF
TGCGCCAGCAGCTTGGCCTGGGGGACAGCTATCTACGAGCAGTACTTC
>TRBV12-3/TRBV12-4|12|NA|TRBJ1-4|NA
CASSRTSGKLFF
TGTGCCAGCAGCCGGACGTCGGGAAAACTGTTTTTT
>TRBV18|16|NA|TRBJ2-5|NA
CASSPTILGIQETQYF
TGTGCCAGCTCACCAACTATTCTGGGGATCCAAGAGACCCAGTACTTC
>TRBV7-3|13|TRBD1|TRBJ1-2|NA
CASSLITGDGYTF
TGTGCCAGCAGCCTAATCACAGGGGATGGCTACACCTTC
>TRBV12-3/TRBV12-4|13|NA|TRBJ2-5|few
CASSYNLQETQYF
TGTGCCAGCAGCTATAACCTACAAGAGACCCAGTACTTC
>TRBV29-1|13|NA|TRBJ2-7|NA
CSVQGLGSYEQYF
TGCAGCGTTCAGGGGTTGGGCTCCTACGAGCAGTACTTC
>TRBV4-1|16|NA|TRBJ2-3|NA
CASSQVRGALTDTQYF
TGCGCCAGCAGCCAGGTTCGGGGGGCCCTCACAGATACGCAGTATTTT
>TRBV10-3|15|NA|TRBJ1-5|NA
CAISERGMGNQPQHF
TGTGCCATCAGTGAAAGAGGGATGGGGAATCAGCCCCAGCATTTT
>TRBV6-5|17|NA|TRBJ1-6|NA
CASTSRDGLEGNSPLHF
TGTGCCAGCACTTCTCGGGACGGCCTTGAGGGAAATTCACCCCTCCACTTT
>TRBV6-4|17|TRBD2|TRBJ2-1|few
CASSKTSGGFPYNEQFF
TGTGCCAGCAGCAAGACTAGCGGGGGGTTTCCCTACAATGAGCAGTTCTTC
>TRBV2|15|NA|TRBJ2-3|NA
CASSTLDSLTDTQYF
TGTGCCAGCAGTACTTTGGACAGCCTCACAGATACGCAGTATTTT
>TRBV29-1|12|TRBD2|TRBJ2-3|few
CSVEGLAGTQYF
TGCAGCGTTGAAGGACTAGCGGGAACGCAGTATTTT
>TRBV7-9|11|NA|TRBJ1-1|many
CASSPAGEAFF
TGTGCCAGCAGCCCCGCAGGGGAAGCTTTCTTT
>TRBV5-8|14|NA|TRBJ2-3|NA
CASSSDFSTDTQYF
TGTGCCAGCAGTTCGGACTTTAGCACAGATACGCAGTATTTT
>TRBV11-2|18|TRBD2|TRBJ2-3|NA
CASSRRAPLGLVSYTQYF
TGTGCCAGCAGCCGAAGGGCACCACTGGGACTAGTTTCGTATACGCAGTATTTT